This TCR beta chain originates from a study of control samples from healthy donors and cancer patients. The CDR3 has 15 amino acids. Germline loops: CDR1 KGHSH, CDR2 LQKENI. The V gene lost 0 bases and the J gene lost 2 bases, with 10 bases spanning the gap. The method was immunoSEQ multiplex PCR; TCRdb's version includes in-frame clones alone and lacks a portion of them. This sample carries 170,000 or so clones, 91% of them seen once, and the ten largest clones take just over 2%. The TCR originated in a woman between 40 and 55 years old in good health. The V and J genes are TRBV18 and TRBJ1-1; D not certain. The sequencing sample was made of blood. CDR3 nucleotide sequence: TGTGCCAGCTCACCACCCCCCAGCTTTAACACTGAAGCTTTCTTT. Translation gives CASSPPPSFNTEAFF. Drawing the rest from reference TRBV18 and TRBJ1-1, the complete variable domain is NAGVMQNPRHLVRRRGQEARLRCSPMKGHSHVYWYRQLPEEGLKFMVYLQKENIIDESGMPKERFSAEFPKEGPSILRIQQVVRGDSAAYFCASSPPPSFNTEAFFGQGTRLTVV.